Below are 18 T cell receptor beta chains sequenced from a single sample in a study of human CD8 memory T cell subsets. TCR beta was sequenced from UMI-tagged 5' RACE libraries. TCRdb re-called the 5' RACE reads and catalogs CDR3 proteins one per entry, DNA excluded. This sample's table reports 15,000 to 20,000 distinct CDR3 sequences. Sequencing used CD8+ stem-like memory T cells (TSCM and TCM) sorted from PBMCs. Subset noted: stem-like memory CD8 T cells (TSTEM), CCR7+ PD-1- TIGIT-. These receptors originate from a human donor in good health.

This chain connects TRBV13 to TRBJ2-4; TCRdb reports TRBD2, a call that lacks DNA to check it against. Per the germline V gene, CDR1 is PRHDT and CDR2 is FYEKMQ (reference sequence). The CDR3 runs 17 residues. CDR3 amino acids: CASSSHGLAGAKNIQYF.

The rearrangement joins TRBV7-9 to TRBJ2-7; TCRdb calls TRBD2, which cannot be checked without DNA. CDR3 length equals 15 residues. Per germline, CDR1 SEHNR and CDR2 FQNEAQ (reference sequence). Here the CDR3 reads CASSATGLGVEEQYF.

CDR3 in amino acids: CASSSEIYNSPLHF. The chain carries TRBV7-2 and TRBJ1-6. Germline CDR1 is SGHTA and CDR2 is FQGNSA. The CDR3 runs 14 residues. Using reference TRBV7-2 and TRBJ1-6 for the parts outside the CDR3, the full variable domain is GAGVSQSPSNKVTEKGKDVELRCDPISGHTALYWYRQSLGQGLEFLIYFQGNSAPDKSGLPSDRFSAERTGGSVSTLTIQRTQQEDSAVYLCASSSEIYNSPLHFGNGTRLTVT.

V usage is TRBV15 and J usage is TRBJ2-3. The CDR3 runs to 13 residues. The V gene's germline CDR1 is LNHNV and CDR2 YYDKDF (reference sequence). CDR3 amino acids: CATSRDLIDTQYF.

The CDR3 region is CSTKANTEAFF. The rearrangement links TRBV29-1 to TRBJ1-1. The CDR3 is 11 residues long. Germline V gene data show CDR1 as SQVTM and CDR2 as ANQGSEA.

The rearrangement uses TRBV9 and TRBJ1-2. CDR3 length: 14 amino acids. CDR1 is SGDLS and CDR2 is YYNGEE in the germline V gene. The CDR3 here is CASSVGSALYGYTF.

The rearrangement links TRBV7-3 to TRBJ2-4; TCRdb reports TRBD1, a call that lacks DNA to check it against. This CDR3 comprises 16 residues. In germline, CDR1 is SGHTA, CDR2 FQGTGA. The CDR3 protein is CASSPRQGAAKNIQYF.

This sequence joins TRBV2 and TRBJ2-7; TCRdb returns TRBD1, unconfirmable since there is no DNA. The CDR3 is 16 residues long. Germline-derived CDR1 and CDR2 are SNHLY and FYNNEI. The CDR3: CASSDFAGTGGYEQYF.

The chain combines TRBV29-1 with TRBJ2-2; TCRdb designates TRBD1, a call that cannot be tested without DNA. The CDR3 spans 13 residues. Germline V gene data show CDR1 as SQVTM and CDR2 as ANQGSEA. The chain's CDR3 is CSADRGDTGELFF.

The CDR3 protein is CASSWTGDTGELFF. The chain recombines TRBV12-3 or TRBV12-4 with TRBJ2-2; TCRdb outputs TRBD1, but without DNA this stays unchecked. This CDR3 is built from 14 residues.

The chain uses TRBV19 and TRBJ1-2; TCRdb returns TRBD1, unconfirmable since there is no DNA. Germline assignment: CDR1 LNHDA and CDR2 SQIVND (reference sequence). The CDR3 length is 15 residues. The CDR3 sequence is CASSNDAGTAYGYTF.

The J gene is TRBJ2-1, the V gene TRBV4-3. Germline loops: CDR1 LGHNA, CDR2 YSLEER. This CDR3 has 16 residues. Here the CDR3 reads CASSQDHIASYNEQFF.

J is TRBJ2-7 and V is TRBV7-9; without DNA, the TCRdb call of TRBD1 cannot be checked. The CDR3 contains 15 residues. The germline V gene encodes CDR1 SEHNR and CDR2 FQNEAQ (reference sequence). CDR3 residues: CASSSDRGYPYEQYF.

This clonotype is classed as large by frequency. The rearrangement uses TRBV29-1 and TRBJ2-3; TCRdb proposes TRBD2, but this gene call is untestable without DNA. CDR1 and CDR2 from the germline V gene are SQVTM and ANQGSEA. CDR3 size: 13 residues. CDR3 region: CSVGEASLDTQYF.

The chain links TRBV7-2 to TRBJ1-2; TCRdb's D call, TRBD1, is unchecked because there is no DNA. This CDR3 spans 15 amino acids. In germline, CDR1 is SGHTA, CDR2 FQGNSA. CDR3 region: CASSLGQGPGGGYTF.

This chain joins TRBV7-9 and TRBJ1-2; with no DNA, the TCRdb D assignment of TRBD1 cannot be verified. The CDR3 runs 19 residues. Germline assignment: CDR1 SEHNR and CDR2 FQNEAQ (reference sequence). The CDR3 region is CASSLLGDTKSLANYGYTF.

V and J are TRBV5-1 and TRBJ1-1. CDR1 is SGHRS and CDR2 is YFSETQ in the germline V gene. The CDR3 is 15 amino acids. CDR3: CASSLGFGQNTEAFF.

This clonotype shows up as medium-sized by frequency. The CDR3 loop reads CASSHRRNTEAFF. V is TRBV14 and J is TRBJ1-1. Germline V gene sequence: CDR1 SGHDN, CDR2 FVKESK. The CDR3 runs to 13 residues.